This TCR beta chain was profiled in a study of T-cell memory formation after mild COVID-19. Study-wide results and limits: Among clones peaking at day 37 in the second wave, SARS-CoV-2 specificity remained unconfirmed. Memory from before infection featured some responding clones, which suggests cross-reactive memory joined. CD4/CD8 balance characterized clones contracting day 15 to 85, and CD4+ skew characterized later expanders.

Trimming cost V 5 bases and J 4 bases, with 14 bases left between them. Germline values: CDR1 SGHAT, CDR2 FQDESV (reference sequence). The CDR3 is made up of 14 amino acids. A 5'RACE reaction primed in the constant segment made cDNA libraries of TCR alpha and TCR beta, and these carried sample barcodes and UMIs. TCRdb ran MiXCR on the 5' RACE reads and lists one entry per CDR3 protein. The table shows over 300,000 distinct CDR3 sequences, with 20% to 25% occurring only once. In regard to this clonotype: What it binds is unknown.

The chain uses TRBV11-1 and TRBJ1-2; D is unresolved. The receptor comes from a man aged 18 to 29 who had mild COVID-19 (a few samples of this study predate the infection). Cell type and time point are not known. Sequences were obtained from PBMCs or a T cell subset sorted from them (not recorded which). CDR3 coding DNA: TGTGCCAGCAGCCAAGGGAAATTCGGCTATGGCTACACCTTC. Protein: CASSQGKFGYGYTF. Full variable domain (outside the CDR3, taken from reference TRBV11-1 and TRBJ1-2): EAEVAQSPRYKITEKSQAVAFWCDPISGHATLYWYRQILGQGPELLVQFQDESVVDDSQLPKDRFSAERLKGVDSTLKIQPAELGDSAMYLCASSQGKFGYGYTFGSGTRLTVV.